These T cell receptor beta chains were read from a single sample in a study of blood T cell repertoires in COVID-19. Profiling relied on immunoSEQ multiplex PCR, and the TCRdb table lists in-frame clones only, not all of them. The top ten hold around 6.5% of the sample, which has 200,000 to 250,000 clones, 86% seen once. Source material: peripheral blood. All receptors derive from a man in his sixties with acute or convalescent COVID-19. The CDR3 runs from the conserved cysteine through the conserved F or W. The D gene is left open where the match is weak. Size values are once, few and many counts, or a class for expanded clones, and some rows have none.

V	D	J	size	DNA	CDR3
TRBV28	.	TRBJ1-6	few	TGTGCCAGCAGTTTATTTGGACAGCCCCTCCACTTT	CASSLFGQPLHF
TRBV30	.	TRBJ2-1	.	TGTGCCTGGAGTGTACCGAGCGATGAGCAGTTCTTC	CAWSVPSDEQFF
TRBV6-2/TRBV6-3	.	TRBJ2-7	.	TGTGCCAGCAGTTACCCCGACAGCTCCTACGAGCAGTACTTC	CASSYPDSSYEQYF
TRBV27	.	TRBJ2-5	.	TGTGCCAGCAGGGGATGGTCTAGCAGATACCAAGAGACCCAGTACTTC	CASRGWSSRYQETQYF
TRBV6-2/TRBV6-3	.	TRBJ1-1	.	TGTGCCAGCAGTTACCAGGGGAACAGGGTCACTGAAGCTTTCTTT	CASSYQGNRVTEAFF
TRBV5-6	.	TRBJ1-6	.	TGTGCCAGCAGCTTGGGCGAGGTCGGACCCCTCCACTTT	CASSLGEVGPLHF
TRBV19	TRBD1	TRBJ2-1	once	TGTGCCAGCCAAGACAGGGGGCGGGGTGAGCAGTTCTTC	CASQDRGRGEQFF
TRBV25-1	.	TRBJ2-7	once	TGTGCCAGCAGTGTGGGCAGCCACTACGAGCAGTACTTC	CASSVGSHYEQYF
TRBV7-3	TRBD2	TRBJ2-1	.	TGTGCCAGCAGCATCGGACTAGCGGAACCCTACAATGAGCAGTTCTTC	CASSIGLAEPYNEQFF
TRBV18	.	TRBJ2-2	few	TGTGCCAGCTCACCCGTTTCCACCGGGGAGCTGTTTTTT	CASSPVSTGELFF
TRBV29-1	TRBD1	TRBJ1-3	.	TGCAGCGTGGACAGGGGAGGAAACACCATATATTTT	CSVDRGGNTIYF
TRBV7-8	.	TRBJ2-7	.	TGTGCCAGCAGCAGCGGACTGGCCTACGAGCAGTACTTC	CASSSGLAYEQYF
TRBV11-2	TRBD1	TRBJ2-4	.	TGTGCCAGCAGGCCAGAGCCGGGACAGAAACTAGCCAAAAACATTCAGTACTTC	CASRPEPGQKLAKNIQYF
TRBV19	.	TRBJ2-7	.	TGTGCCAGTAGTACTTCTAAGAGGCTACCCAGCTCCTACGAGCAGTACTTC	CASSTSKRLPSSYEQYF
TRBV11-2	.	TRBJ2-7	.	TGTGCCAGCAGCTTAGGTCGCGGGACCTACGAGCAGTACTTC	CASSLGRGTYEQYF
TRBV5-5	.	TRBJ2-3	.	TGTGCCAGCAGCTTGATGATAGCAGGGGGGTTCGGGCCAGATACGCAGTATTTT	CASSLMIAGGFGPDTQYF
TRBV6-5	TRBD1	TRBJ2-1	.	TGTGCCAGCAGCGTTGGACAGGGGGAGAACAATGAGCAGTTCTTC	CASSVGQGENNEQFF
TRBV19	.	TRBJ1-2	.	TGTGCCAGTAGTTCGGACAGAAATCGGGGAAGTACCTTC	CASSSDRNRGSTF
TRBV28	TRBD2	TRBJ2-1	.	TGTGCCAGCAGCTCTCCTAGCGGGAGTAGGAATGAGCAGTTCTTC	CASSSPSGSRNEQFF
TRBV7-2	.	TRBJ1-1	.	TGTGCCAGCAGCCCTTACAGGAACACTGAAGCTTTCTTT	CASSPYRNTEAFF
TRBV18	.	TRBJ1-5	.	TGTGCCAGCTCACCACAACAGGATCAGCCCCAGCATTTT	CASSPQQDQPQHF
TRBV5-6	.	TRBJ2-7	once	TGTGCCAGCAGCACTGACTACGAGCAGTACTTC	CASSTDYEQYF
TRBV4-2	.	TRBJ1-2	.	TGTGCCAGCAGCCTCGGCGGGGGGTCGGTCGGCTATGGCTACACCTTC	CASSLGGGSVGYGYTF
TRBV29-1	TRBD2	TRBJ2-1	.	TGCAGCGTTGAACCAACCCTTCGACTAGCGAACTACAATGAGCAGTTCTTC	CSVEPTLRLANYNEQFF
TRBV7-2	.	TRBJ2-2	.	TGTGCCAGCAGCGAAAGGGGTGGTGACACCGGGGAGCTGTTTTTT	CASSERGGDTGELFF
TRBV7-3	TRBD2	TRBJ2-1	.	TGTGCCAGCAGCCGGACTAGTGGCGAGCAGTTCTTC	CASSRTSGEQFF
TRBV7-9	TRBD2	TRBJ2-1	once	TGTGCCCTGGGAGGGAAGGATGATAATGAGCAGTTCTTC	CALGGKDDNEQFF
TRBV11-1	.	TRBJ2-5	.	TGTGCCAGCAGCTTAGCACTAGCTAGGGAGACCCAGTACTTC	CASSLALARETQYF
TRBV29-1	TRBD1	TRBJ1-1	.	TGCAGCGGTAAGGGGGCCGCTGAAGCTTTCTTT	CSGKGAAEAFF
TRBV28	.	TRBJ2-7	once	TGTGCCAGCAGTCCCGGGGTCTCCTACGAGCAGTACTTC	CASSPGVSYEQYF
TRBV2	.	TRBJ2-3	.	TGTGCCAGCAGTGAACCCCCGGGGGGCCCTAGCACAGATACGCAGTATTTT	CASSEPPGGPSTDTQYF
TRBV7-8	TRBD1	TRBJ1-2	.	TGTGCCAGCAGCACGTCAGGGGGGAACTATGGCTACACCTTC	CASSTSGGNYGYTF
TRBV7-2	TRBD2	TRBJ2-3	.	TGTGCCAGCAGCTTAGAGCAACTAGCGGCGTTCACAGATACGCAGTATTTT	CASSLEQLAAFTDTQYF
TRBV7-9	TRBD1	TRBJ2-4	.	TGTGCCAGCAGCTTAGCGTTCGAGACAGGGGGGTTTTCCGACATTCAGTACTTC	CASSLAFETGGFSDIQYF
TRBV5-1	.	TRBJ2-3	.	TGCGCCAGCAGCTTGGTTGCAGGGGTGAGCACAGATACGCAGTATTTT	CASSLVAGVSTDTQYF
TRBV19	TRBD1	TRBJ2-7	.	TGTGCCAGTAAACAGGGGGCTCCGTCTGGCGAGCAGTACTTC	CASKQGAPSGEQYF
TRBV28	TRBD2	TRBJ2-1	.	TGTGCCAGCAGTCCCGGAGCGGGAGGGCCATTCAATGAGCAGTTCTTC	CASSPGAGGPFNEQFF
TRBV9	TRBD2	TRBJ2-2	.	TGTGCCAGCAGCGTAGTTAGCGGGGGGGCGAACACCGGGGAGCTGTTTTTT	CASSVVSGGANTGELFF
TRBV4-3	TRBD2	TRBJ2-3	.	TGCGCCAGCAGCCCTCGTCCTAGCGGTAGCACAGATACGCAGTATTTT	CASSPRPSGSTDTQYF
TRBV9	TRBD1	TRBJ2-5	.	TGTGCCAGCTCCCCCGGGACAGTATTCCAAGAGACCCAGTACTTC	CASSPGTVFQETQYF
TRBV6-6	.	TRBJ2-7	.	TGTGCCAGCAGTTATAGTGGATCGGCGGTATACTTC	CASSYSGSAVYF
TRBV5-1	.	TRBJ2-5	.	TGCGCCAGCAGCTTGGGATTTTTGGAGGAAGAGACCCAGTACTTC	CASSLGFLEEETQYF
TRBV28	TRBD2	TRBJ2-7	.	TGTGCCGGGGGTAGCGGGAGCTCCTACGAGCAGTACTTC	CAGGSGSSYEQYF
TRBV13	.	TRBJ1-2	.	TGTGCCAGCACCCCGGACAGTGCTAACTATGGCTACACCTTC	CASTPDSANYGYTF
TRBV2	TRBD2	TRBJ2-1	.	TGTGCCAGCAGTGTCCTAGCGGCTGAGCAGTTCTTC	CASSVLAAEQFF
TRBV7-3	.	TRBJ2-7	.	TGTGCCAGCAGCTTAGACCGCGGTAGGGAGCAGTACTTC	CASSLDRGREQYF
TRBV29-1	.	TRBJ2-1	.	TGCAGCGTGGGGCGGGACGTCTACAATGAGCAGTTCTTC	CSVGRDVYNEQFF